This T cell receptor beta chain derives from a study of T cell repertoires in cytomegalovirus infection. Study context: It was recently identified HLA-C-restricted and well-studied HLA-B-restricted CMV epitopes that the study used. CMV infection plus the matching HLA type was flagged by public TCR beta signatures.

TCRdb fed the reads into MiXCR, producing one record per CDR3 protein. Of hundreds of thousands of distinct CDR3 sequences listed, about 33% are singletons. V lost 6 bases to trimming and J lost 0 bases, with 18 bases between them. Germline values: CDR1 MNHEY, CDR2 SVGEGT. The CDR3 has 17 amino acids. Concerning this clonotype itself: Its specificity is unknown.

Overall study results and limits: The ex vivo response showed dominance by HLA-C-restricted CMV-specific TCR beta clonotypes.

This receptor was identified in a human donor in good health (CMV status not recorded). Some clones in this sample may be carry-over from other donors' samples. The V gene is TRBV6-2 or TRBV6-3, the J gene TRBJ2-1; D is unclear. Sequenced here: cultured PBMCs, sampled from culture after CMV antigen stimulation. The CDR3 DNA follows: TGTGCCAGCAGCCCCATCCGCTTTCCCCGCTCCTACAATGAGCAGTTCTTC. Its translation is CASSPIRFPRSYNEQFF.